Listed here are 12 T cell receptor beta chains from one sample, sequenced in a study of blood T cell repertoires in COVID-19. TCRdb's copy holds only in-frame clones and misses some; the assay was immunoSEQ multiplex PCR. The sample has some 230,000 clones, roughly 85% seen once. Sequencing was carried out using peripheral blood. These receptors came from a man younger than 45 who had recovered from COVID-19.

V gene TRBV19 combines with J gene TRBJ2-1, with D possibly TRBD1 on 6 matching bases. Germline V gene data show CDR1 as LNHDA and CDR2 as SQIVND (reference sequence). The CDR3 is 15 residues long. Trimming cost V 9 bases and J 12 bases, with 27 bases left between them. The CDR3 region has the DNA TGTGCCAGCCAAACCCGATGGACAGATGAGAAGCGGCAGTTCTTC. As protein: CASQTRWTDEKRQFF.

This sequence joins TRBV6-5 and TRBJ2-7, with TRBD2 as a possible D gene (6 bases). Germline V lookup: CDR1 MNHEY, CDR2 SVGAGI. CDR3 length equals 14 residues. V lost 2 bases and J 6 bases, leaving 14 bases between the germline ends. The CDR3 nucleotides are TGTGCCAGCAGTTACGCGGGGCCAGGAGGCGAGCAGTACTTC. This gives the protein CASSYAGPGGEQYF.

The CDR3 sequence is CASSYYRGAEKLFF. The CDR3, as DNA: TGTGCCAGCAGTTACTACAGGGGGGCCGAAAAACTGTTTTTT. J is TRBJ1-4 and V is TRBV6-6; 8 bases are shared with TRBD1. The CDR3 sequence is 14 residues long. Germline values: CDR1 MNHNY, CDR2 SVGAGI (reference sequence). Unmatched junction bases numbered 3, after V lost 1 base and J lost 8 bases.

The rearrangement uses TRBV24-1 and TRBJ2-7; TRBD1 aligns across 7 bases. CDR1 and CDR2 (germline): KGHDR, SFDVKD. With V trimmed by 3 bases and J by 2 bases, 9 bases remained unmatched. This CDR3 has 16 amino acids. CDR3 in DNA: TGTGCCACCAGTGATGTCTGGACAGGTGCCCCCTACGAGCAGTACTTC. Protein: CATSDVWTGAPYEQYF.

This chain joins TRBV5-8 and TRBJ1-5, with 9 positions matching TRBD1. Germline CDR1 SGHTS, CDR2 YDEGEE. The CDR3 extends over 16 amino acids. V trimming: 1 base; J trimming: 4 bases; junction bases outside the gene matches: 6. CDR3 region: CASSLFRTGENQPQHF. DNA for the CDR3: TGTGCCAGCAGCTTGTTTCGGACAGGGGAGAATCAGCCCCAGCATTTT. Using reference TRBV5-8 and TRBJ1-5 for the parts outside the CDR3, the full variable domain is EAGVTQSPTHLIKTRGQQATLRCSPISGHTSVYWYQQALGLGLQFLLWYDEGEERNRGNFPPRFSGRQFPNYSSELNVNALELEDSALYLCASSLFRTGENQPQHFGDGTRLSIL.

This clone turned up a few times. The J gene is TRBJ2-7, the V gene TRBV4-1, with 7 bases fitting TRBD2. Germline V lookup: CDR1 MGHRA, CDR2 YSYEKL. J gave up 3 bases and V 1 base, and 6 bases lay outside the gene matches. The CDR3 is 15 amino acids. The CDR3 loop reads CASSQALASGYEQYF. CDR3 nucleotide sequence: TGCGCCAGCAGCCAAGCGCTGGCTAGCGGCTACGAGCAGTACTTC.

The chain carries TRBV28 and TRBJ1-4; D is ambiguous. In germline, CDR1 is MDHEN, CDR2 SYDVKM. V was clipped by 6 bases and J by 5 bases, with 16 bases between them. This CDR3 is 15 amino acids long. DNA of the CDR3: TGTGCCAGCAGATTTGAGGGAATGGGGAATGAAAAACTGTTTTTT. Residues: CASRFEGMGNEKLFF.

This clone was observed a single time. For the CDR3, the DNA is TGTGCCAGCAGCTTACGGTCACAGGGTACCGGGGAGCTGTTTTTT. Its protein product is CASSLRSQGTGELFF. The J gene is TRBJ2-2, the V gene TRBV7-9; tentative D call: TRBD1 (6 bases). V was clipped by 2 bases and J by 5 bases, with 12 bases between them. CDR1 SEHNR and CDR2 FQNEAQ come from the germline V gene (reference sequence). The CDR3 runs 15 residues. Filled out from reference TRBV7-9 and TRBJ2-2, the complete variable domain reads DTGVSQNPRHKITKRGQNVTFRCDPISEHNRLYWYRQTLGQGPEFLTYFQNEAQLEKSRLLSDRFSAERPKGSFSTLEIQRTEQGDSAMYLCASSLRSQGTGELFFGEGSRLTVL.

This rearrangement joins TRBV5-4 to TRBJ2-7, with D perhaps matching TRBD2 (5 bases). This CDR3 region has 13 residues. The germline V gene has CDR1 SGHNT and CDR2 YYREEE (reference sequence). Trimming left V 5 bases short and J 7 bases short, with 16 bases between. CDR3 protein: CASSFDSSGEQYF. The CDR3 nucleotides read TGTGCCAGCAGTTTTGACTCATCGGGGGAGCAGTACTTC.

The chain joins TRBV5-1 to TRBJ2-7; 7 positions agree with TRBD1. The V segment lost 0 bases and the J segment 0 bases; nucleotides outside the gene matches: 6. This CDR3 has 16 amino acids. The germline V gene encodes CDR1 SGHRS and CDR2 YFSETQ. CDR3 in DNA: TGCGCCAGCAGCTTGGAAGTCAGGGGGTTCTCCTACGAGCAGTACTTC. Translation: CASSLEVRGFSYEQYF.

The V and J genes are TRBV6-5 and TRBJ2-1, with a tentative D call TRBD1 (6 bases). The CDR3 is 15 amino acids. Germline CDR1 and CDR2: MNHEY and SVGAGI. The V and J ends lost 2 bases and 6 bases respectively, with 14 bases between them. The CDR3 reads CASSYGVGGSNEQFF. CDR3 sequence (DNA): TGTGCCAGCAGTTACGGAGTTGGGGGCTCCAATGAGCAGTTCTTC.

This sequence joins TRBV6-2 or TRBV6-3 and TRBJ1-5; possible D gene TRBD1, 5 bases. This CDR3 has 14 amino acids. V was shortened by 2 bases and J by 4 bases, with 9 bases between the two germline ends. Germline values: CDR1 MNHEY, CDR2 SVGEGT. The CDR3 coding sequence is TGTGCCAGCAGTTACATCGGGGGTAATCAGCCCCAGCATTTT. It is translated as CASSYIGGNQPQHF.